This T cell receptor beta chain is from a study of cytomegalovirus exposure and HLA in healthy donors. General study findings and limits: There were reportedly fewer N-insertions in an Asian-associated ancestry cluster than the approximately 670-donor mean, in a later analysis.

As regards this clone: The antigen remains undetermined.

V lost 0 bases to trimming and J lost 8 bases, with 7 bases between them. CDR1 is SNHLY and CDR2 is FYNNEI in the germline V gene. The CDR3 totals 12 residues. Researchers ran the PCR with 60 Vbeta and 13 Jbeta primers. Profiled with immunoSEQ multiplex PCR; TCRdb holds only in-frame clones, not every one. The repertoire holds approximately 100,000 clones, with about 74% as singletons. This chain joins TRBV2 and TRBJ1-2; D remains ambiguous. The TCR comes from a female donor in good health and CMV-seropositive. Sample: PBMCs. CDR3 in amino acids: CASSEALEGYTF. DNA of the CDR3: TGTGCCAGCAGTGAAGCGCTGGAGGGCTACACCTTC.